These 6 T cell receptor beta chains were all obtained from the same sample, sequenced in a study of blood T cell repertoires in COVID-19. Only in-frame clones appear in the TCRdb table, and some are missing; sequencing was by immunoSEQ multiplex PCR. Here the sample spans 260,000 or so clones, 85% being singletons. The sequencing input was PBMCs or T cells enriched from blood (not recorded which). These receptors were collected from a woman between 45 and 65 years old who had recovered from COVID-19.

The rearrangement uses TRBV3-1 (or the pseudogene TRBV3-2) and TRBJ2-7; TRBD1 matches 10 bases. The CDR3 is 17 residues long. V trimming: 1 base; J trimming: 4 bases; junction bases outside the gene matches: 10. Germline V lookup: CDR1 LGHDT, CDR2 YNNKEL (reference sequence). The CDR3 DNA follows: TGTGCCAGCAGCCAAGTAGGCGGGACAGGGGTTGGGTACGAGCAGTACTTC. Amino acids: CASSQVGGTGVGYEQYF.

The CDR3 region is CASTNGRGDPYEQYF. The DNA of the CDR3 is TGTGCCAGCACCAATGGGCGGGGGGACCCCTACGAGCAGTACTTC. V and J are TRBV11-2 and TRBJ2-7; TRBD2 agrees at 8 bases. The CDR3 is 15 residues long. The germline CDR1 and CDR2 sequences are SGHAT and FQNNGV. V shed 7 bases, J shed 2 bases, and the junction held 10 bases outside the gene matches.

V usage is TRBV5-4 and J usage is TRBJ2-3; D might be TRBD2 (6 bases). The V gene lost 0 bases and the J gene lost 2 bases, with 7 bases spanning the gap. The CDR3 loop spans 14 amino acids. Looked up from germline, CDR1 is SGHNT and CDR2 is YYREEE (reference sequence). CDR3 in DNA: TGTGCCAGCAGCTTGGGCGGGACCACAGATACGCAGTATTTT. Translated: CASSLGGTTDTQYF.

V is TRBV12-5 and J is TRBJ2-3, with D hard to call. There are 12 residues in the CDR3. Germline CDR1 reads LGHNT; CDR2 reads FRNRAP. Deletions cut 8 bases from V and 0 bases from J, with 6 bases between. The chain's CDR3 is CASSTSTDTQYF. For the CDR3, the DNA is TGTGCTAGTTCTACTAGCACAGATACGCAGTATTTT.

The rearrangement links TRBV27 to TRBJ2-2; D might be TRBD2 (5 bases). Between the trimmed V and J ends, which lost 2 bases and 0 bases, there was a span of 13 bases. From germline, CDR1 is MNHEY and CDR2 SMNVEV (reference sequence). CDR3 size: 17 residues. The CDR3 here is CASSLRRAGTNTGELFF. CDR3 DNA: TGTGCCAGCAGTTTACGTCGGGCGGGCACGAACACCGGGGAGCTGTTTTTT.

The CDR3 DNA reads as TGCAGTGCTAGTCCCCCTAGCGGGGGATATACTGAGCAGTTCTTC. Amino acid sequence: CSASPPSGGYTEQFF. V is TRBV20-1 and J is TRBJ2-1; 10 nucleotides agree with TRBD2. Germline V gene lookup returns CDR1 DFQATT and CDR2 SNEGSKA (reference sequence). Trimming at V came to 3 bases and at J to 9 bases, leaving 11 bases not matched to a gene. This CDR3 comprises 15 residues.